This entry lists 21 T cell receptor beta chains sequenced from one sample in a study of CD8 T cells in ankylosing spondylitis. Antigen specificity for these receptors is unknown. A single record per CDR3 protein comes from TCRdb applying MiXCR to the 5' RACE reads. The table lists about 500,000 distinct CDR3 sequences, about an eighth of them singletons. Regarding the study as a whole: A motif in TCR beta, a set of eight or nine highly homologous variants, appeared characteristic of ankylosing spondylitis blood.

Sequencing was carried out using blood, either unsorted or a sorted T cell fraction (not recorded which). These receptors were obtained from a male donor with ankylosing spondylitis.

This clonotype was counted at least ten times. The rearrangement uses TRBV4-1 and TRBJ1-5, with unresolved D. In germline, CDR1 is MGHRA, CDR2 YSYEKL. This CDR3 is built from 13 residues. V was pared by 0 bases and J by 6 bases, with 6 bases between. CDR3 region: CASSQDFGQPQHF. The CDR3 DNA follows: TGCGCCAGCAGCCAAGACTTCGGTCAGCCCCAGCATTTT.

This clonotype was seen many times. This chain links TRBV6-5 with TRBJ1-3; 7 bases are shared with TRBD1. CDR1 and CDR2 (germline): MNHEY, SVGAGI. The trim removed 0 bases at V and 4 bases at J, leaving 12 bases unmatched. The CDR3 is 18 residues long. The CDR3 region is CASSYSNRGRLGGNTIYF. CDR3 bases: TGTGCCAGCAGTTACTCGAACAGGGGACGATTGGGAGGAAACACCATATATTTT.

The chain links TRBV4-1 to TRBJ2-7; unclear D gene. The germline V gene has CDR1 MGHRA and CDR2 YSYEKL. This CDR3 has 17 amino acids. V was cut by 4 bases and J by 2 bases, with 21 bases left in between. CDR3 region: CASSPFFKDMVPYEQYF. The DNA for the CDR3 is TGCGCCAGCAGCCCATTCTTCAAAGACATGGTGCCCTACGAGCAGTACTTC.

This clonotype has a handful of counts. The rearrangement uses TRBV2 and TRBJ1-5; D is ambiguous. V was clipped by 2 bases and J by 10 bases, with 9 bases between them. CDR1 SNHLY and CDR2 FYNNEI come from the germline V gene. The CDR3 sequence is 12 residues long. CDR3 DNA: TGTGCCAGCAGTGAATCTTGGAGTCCCCAGCATTTT. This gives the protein CASSESWSPQHF.

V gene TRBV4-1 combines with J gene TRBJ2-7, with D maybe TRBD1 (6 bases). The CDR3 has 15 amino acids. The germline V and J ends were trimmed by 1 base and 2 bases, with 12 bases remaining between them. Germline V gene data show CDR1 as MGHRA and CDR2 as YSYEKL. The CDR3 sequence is CASSQVGDTAYEQYV. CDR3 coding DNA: TGCGCCAGCAGCCAAGTTGGGGACACGGCCTACGAGCAGTACGTC.

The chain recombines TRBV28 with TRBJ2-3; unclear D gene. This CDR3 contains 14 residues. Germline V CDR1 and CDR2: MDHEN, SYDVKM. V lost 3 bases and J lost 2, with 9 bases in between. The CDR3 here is CASSFGLNTDTQYF. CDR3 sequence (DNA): TGTGCCAGCAGTTTCGGGCTCAACACAGATACGCAGTATTTT.

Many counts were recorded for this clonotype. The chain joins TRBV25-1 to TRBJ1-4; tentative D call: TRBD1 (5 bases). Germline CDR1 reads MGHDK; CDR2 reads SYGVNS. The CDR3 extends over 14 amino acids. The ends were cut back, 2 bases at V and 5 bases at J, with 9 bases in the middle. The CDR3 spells CASSEVRDNEKLFF. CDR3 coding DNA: TGTGCCAGCAGTGAAGTCAGGGACAATGAAAAACTGTTTTTT.

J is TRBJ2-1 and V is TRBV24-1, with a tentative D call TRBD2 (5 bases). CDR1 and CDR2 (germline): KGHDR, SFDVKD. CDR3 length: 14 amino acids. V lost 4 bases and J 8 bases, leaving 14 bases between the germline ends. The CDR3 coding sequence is TGTGCCACCAGTGACCCTCGAGGGTCACATGAGCAGTTCTTC. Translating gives CATSDPRGSHEQFF.

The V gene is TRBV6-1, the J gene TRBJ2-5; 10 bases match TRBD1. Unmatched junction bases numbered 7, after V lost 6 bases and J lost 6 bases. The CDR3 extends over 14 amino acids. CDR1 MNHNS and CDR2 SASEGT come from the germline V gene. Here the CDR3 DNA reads TGTGCCAGCAGCCAGGGACAGGGGCTAAAGACCCAGTACTTC. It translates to CASSQGQGLKTQYF.

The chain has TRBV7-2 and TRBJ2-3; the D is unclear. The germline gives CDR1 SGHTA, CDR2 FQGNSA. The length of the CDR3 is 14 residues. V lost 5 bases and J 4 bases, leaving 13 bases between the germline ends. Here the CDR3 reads CASSPPPSADTQYF. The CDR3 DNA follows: TGTGCCAGCAGCCCACCACCCTCGGCAGATACGCAGTATTTT.

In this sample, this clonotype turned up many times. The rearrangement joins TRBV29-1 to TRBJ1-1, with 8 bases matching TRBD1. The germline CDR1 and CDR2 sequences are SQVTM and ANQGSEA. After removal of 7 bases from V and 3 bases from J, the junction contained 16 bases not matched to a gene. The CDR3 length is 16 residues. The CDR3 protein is CSAVPPQGAVYTEAFF. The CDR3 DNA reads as TGCAGCGCTGTCCCCCCTCAGGGGGCGGTTTACACTGAAGCTTTCTTT.

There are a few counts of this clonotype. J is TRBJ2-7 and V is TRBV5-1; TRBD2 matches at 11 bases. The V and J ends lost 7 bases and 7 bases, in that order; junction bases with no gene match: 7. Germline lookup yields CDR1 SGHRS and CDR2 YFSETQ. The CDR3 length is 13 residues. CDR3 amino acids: CASGQVAGGEQYF. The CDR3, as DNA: TGCGCCAGCGGTCAAGTAGCGGGAGGGGAGCAGTACTTC.

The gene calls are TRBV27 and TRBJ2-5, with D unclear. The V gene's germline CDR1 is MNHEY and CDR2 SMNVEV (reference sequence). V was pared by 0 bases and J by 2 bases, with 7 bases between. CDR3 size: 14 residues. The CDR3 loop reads CASSLSRKQETQYF. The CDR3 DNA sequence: TGTGCCAGCAGTTTATCGCGGAAGCAAGAGACCCAGTACTTC.

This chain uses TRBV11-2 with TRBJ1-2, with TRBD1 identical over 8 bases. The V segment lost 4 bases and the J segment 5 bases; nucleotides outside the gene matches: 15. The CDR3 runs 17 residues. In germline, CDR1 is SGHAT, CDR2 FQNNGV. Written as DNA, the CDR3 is TGTGCCAGCAGCTCGCAACGGGACAGGTGGCAAGGATATGGCTACACCTTC. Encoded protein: CASSSQRDRWQGYGYTF.

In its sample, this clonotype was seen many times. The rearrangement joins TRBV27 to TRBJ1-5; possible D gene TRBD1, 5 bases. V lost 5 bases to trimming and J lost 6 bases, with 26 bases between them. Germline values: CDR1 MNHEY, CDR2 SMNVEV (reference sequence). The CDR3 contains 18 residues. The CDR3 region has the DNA TGTGCCAGCAGTCCAACCCGACAGAGGGGAATAAGCGGTCAGCCCCAGCATTTT. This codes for CASSPTRQRGISGQPQHF.

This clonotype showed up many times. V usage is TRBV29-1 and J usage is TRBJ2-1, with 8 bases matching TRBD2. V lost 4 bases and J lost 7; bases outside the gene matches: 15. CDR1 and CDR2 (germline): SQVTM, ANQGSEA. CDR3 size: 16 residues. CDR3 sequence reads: CSVAPLPGGDWNEQFF. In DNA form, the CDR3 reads TGCAGCGTTGCCCCTTTACCGGGAGGGGACTGGAATGAGCAGTTCTTC.

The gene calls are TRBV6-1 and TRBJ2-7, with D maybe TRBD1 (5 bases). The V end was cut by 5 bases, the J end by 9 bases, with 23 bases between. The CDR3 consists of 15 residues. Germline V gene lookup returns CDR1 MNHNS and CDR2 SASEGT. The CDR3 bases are TGTGCCAGCAGTAAACAAGGGGCCCAACCTACGGGGCAGTACGTC. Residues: CASSKQGAQPTGQYV.

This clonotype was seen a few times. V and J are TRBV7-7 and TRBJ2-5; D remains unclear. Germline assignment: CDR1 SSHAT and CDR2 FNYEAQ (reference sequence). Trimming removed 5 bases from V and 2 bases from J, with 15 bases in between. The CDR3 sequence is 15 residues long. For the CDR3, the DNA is TGTGCCAGCAGCCCCCGGGCAGATCCACAAGAGACCCAGTACTTC. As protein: CASSPRADPQETQYF. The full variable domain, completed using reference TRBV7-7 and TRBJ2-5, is GAGVSQSPRYKVTKRGQDVTLRCDPISSHATLYWYQQALGQGPEFLTYFNYEAQPDKSGLPSDRFSAERPEGSISTLTIQRTEQRDSAMYRCASSPRADPQETQYFGPGTRLLVL.

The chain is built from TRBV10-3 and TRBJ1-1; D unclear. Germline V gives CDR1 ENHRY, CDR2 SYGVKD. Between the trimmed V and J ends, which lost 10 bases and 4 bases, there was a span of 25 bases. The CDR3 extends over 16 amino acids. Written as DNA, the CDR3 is TGTGCCACCCAACGGGGTATCCATAATAGCGCCACTGAAGCTTTCTTT. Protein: CATQRGIHNSATEAFF.

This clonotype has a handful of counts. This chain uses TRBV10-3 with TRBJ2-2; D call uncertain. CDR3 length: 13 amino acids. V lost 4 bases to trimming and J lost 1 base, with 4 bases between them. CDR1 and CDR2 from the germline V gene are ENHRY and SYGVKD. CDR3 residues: CAISGENTGELFF. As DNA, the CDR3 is TGTGCCATCAGTGGTGAGAACACCGGGGAGCTGTTTTTT.

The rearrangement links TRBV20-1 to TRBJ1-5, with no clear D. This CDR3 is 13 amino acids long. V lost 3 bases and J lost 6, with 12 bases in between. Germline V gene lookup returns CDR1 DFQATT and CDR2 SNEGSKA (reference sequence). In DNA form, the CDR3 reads TGCAGTGCTAGTGAGCAAAACGGTCAGCCCCAGCATTTT. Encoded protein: CSASEQNGQPQHF.